This section outlines one T cell receptor beta chain sequence together with its context. Antigen unknown. This entry comes from a study of T cells expressing NK-cell markers. Study as a whole: Seven HCMV-seropositive donors and one seronegative donor made up the eight sequenced donors.

Study-level results: The contribution of dominant NKG2C+ clonotypes to CD8+ T cells in about 6 donors was about 1.0-8%.

5'RACE template switching with UMIs generated TCR beta cDNA. TCRdb reprocessed the 5' RACE reads, with one entry per CDR3 protein and no DNA. Found here are 200,000 to 300,000 distinct CDR3 sequences; the top ten clones hold about 0.4%. The CDR3 is 16 amino acids. Per the germline V gene, CDR1 is SNHLY and CDR2 is FYNNEI. This TCR derives from a young man in good health. This sequence joins TRBV2 and TRBJ2-1; TCRdb lists TRBD2, though no DNA is available to test this call. Sequencing used blood T cells: a sorted CD56 or NKG2C T cell subset, CD4+ or CD8+ T cells, or bulk PBMC T cells (not recorded which). CDR3 protein: CASSELLAGLSNEQFF.